This T cell receptor beta chain is from a study of CD8 T cells in ankylosing spondylitis. Broader study findings: CD8+ by phenotype, disease-linked clones were relatively rare in peripheral blood. Made up of about eight highly homologous variants, a TCR beta motif appeared characteristic of ankylosing spondylitis blood. Reports say disease-linked clones showed up significantly more in matched ankylosing spondylitis synovial fluid.

Libraries of TCR beta came from quantitative 5'-RACE with molecular barcodes. TCRdb itself ran the 5' RACE reads through MiXCR, one entry per CDR3 protein. The table lists 500,000 to 550,000 distinct CDR3 sequences, about 13% of them singletons. The sample holds a few counts of this clonotype. The target antigen is unknown. The germline V gene encodes CDR1 KGHSH and CDR2 LQKENI. The CDR3 is 15 residues long. V gave up 6 bases and J gave up 4 bases, with 17 bases separating them. Sequencing was done on a sample of blood, either unsorted or a sorted T cell fraction (not recorded which). This clonotype was obtained from a male donor with ankylosing spondylitis. This chain links TRBV18 with TRBJ2-3, with a weak D call TRBD2 (5 bases). CDR3 protein: CASSPSGGLADTQYF. The CDR3 DNA is TGTGCCAGCTCCCCGAGCGGCGGTTTGGCAGATACGCAGTATTTT.